The 9 T cell receptor beta chains below all came from one sample that was sequenced in a study of regulatory T cells in long-lasting Graves disease. iRepertoire HTBI primers and Arm-PCR of CDR3 regions built TCR beta libraries. TCRdb re-called the multiplex PCR reads through MiXCR, storing one row per CDR3 protein. The sample lists roughly 450,000 distinct CDR3 sequences; more than 20% were seen once. Described time point: persistent/refractory GD, antithyroid drugs over 5 years with positive TRAb. Generation of the TCR library employed RNA extracted from PBMCs. The source material was peripheral blood mononuclear cells (PBMCs), sampled when the disease was refractory, from a patient treated with antithyroid drugs. The receptors come from a female donor with Graves disease.

This clonotype was picked up many times. An end of the junction differs from the germline gene, which may be a read error. The V gene is TRBV5-6, the J gene TRBJ2-5; maybe TRBD2 (6 bases). The CDR3 contains 14 residues. CDR1 is SGHDT and CDR2 is YYEEEE in the germline V gene. CDR3 nucleotide sequence: TGTGCCAGCAGCTTGGTGGACTACCAAGAGACCCAATACTTC. Translated: CASSLVDYQETQYF.

V and J are TRBV7-9 and TRBJ2-1; 9 nucleotides align to TRBD2. V was clipped by 1 base and J by 6 bases; unmatched bases: 4. From germline, CDR1 is SEHNR and CDR2 FQNEAQ (reference sequence). The CDR3 runs 15 residues. CDR3 residues: CASSLGLAGFNEQFF. CDR3 in DNA: TGTGCCAGCAGCTTAGGGCTAGCGGGGTTCAATGAGCAGTTCTTC.

The chain has TRBV18 and TRBJ2-2; D gene unclear. Germline values: CDR1 KGHSH, CDR2 LQKENI. V gave up 6 bases and J gave up 0 bases, with 20 bases separating them. There are 18 residues in the CDR3. CDR3 sequence reads: CASSLAIGGVSNTGELFF. The CDR3 DNA sequence: TGTGCCAGCTCCCTTGCGATAGGCGGAGTTTCGAACACCGGGGAGCTGTTTTTT.

The table lists this clonotype with many counts. This chain uses TRBV7-2 with TRBJ1-4, with a weak D call TRBD1 (6 bases). This CDR3 is 15 amino acids long. Germline values: CDR1 SGHTA, CDR2 FQGNSA. Trimming pared 0 bases from V and 3 bases from J, leaving 8 bases between. The CDR3 DNA sequence: TGTGCCAGCAGCTTAGCCCAGGGGTCTAATGAAAAACTGTTTTTT. This sequence encodes CASSLAQGSNEKLFF.

This clonotype was observed at least ten times. The V and J genes are TRBV11-2 and TRBJ2-7; the D gene is possibly TRBD2 (7 bases). Germline assignment: CDR1 SGHAT and CDR2 FQNNGV. There are 14 residues in the CDR3. Trimming removed 5 bases from V and 6 bases from J, with 17 bases in between. In DNA form, the CDR3 reads TGTGCCAGCAGCCGAGGGGGGGGATCCCGCGAGCAGTACTTC. Protein sequence: CASSRGGGSREQYF. Looking up the rest from reference TRBV11-2 and TRBJ2-7 gives the full variable domain: EAGVAQSPRYKIIEKRQSVAFWCNPISGHATLYWYQQILGQGPKLLIQFQNNGVVDDSQLPKDRFSAERLKGVDSTLKIQPAKLEDSAVYLCASSRGGGSREQYFGPGTRLTVT.

The CDR3 loop is CASSVGSEKETQYF. CDR3 DNA: TGTGCCAGCAGCGTAGGTTCAGAGAAAGAGACCCAGTACTTC. V gene TRBV9 combines with J gene TRBJ2-5, with no clear D. Per the germline V gene, CDR1 is SGDLS and CDR2 is YYNGEE. The germline V and J ends were trimmed by 0 bases and 3 bases, with 9 bases remaining between them. CDR3 size: 14 residues.

This clonotype occurred many times. DNA for the CDR3: TGTGCCAGCAGGGTATTCCGGACTAGCGGATACGAGCAGTACTTC. It translates to CASRVFRTSGYEQYF. The chain links TRBV6-1 to TRBJ2-7, with TRBD2 matching over 10 bases. Trimming took 6 bases from V and 4 from J; bases not matched to a gene: 9. Germline V gives CDR1 MNHNS, CDR2 SASEGT. There are 15 residues in the CDR3.

At least ten counts were recorded for this clonotype. The gene calls are TRBV6-2 or TRBV6-3 and TRBJ2-7, with D hard to call. Germline assignment: CDR1 MNHEY and CDR2 SVGEGT. With 7 bases removed from V and 0 bases from J, the gap between germline ends came to 13 bases. The CDR3 loop spans 14 amino acids. DNA of the CDR3: TGTGCCAGCACCGACCCTGGGTACTCCTACGAGCAGTACTTC. It codes for CASTDPGYSYEQYF.

This clonotype was picked up a small number of times. The rearrangement links TRBV7-9 to TRBJ2-7; no clear D. V lost 5 bases and J 7 bases, leaving 12 bases between the germline ends. Germline V lookup: CDR1 SEHNR, CDR2 FQNEAQ (reference sequence). The CDR3 runs 12 residues. CDR3 residues: CASSPEVSEQYF. DNA for the CDR3: TGTGCCAGCAGCCCAGAAGTTTCTGAGCAGTACTTC.